This is a list of T cell receptor beta chains from one sample in a study of graft-versus-host responses after intestinal transplantation. Clones were sequenced by immunoSEQ multiplex PCR, and TCRdb holds only the in-frame ones, with some missing. The table shows 43,000 or so clones, with over 85% occurring only once. Sequencing was performed on PBMCs, taken about 11 months after intestinal transplant. These receptors were obtained from a human patient who received an intestinal transplant, so some T cells may come from the graft donor. Each CDR3 is given without its conserved first and last residue.

V gene	J gene	CDR3 protein
TRBV29-1	TRBJ2-2	SVVWHLMPTGELF
TRBV10-3	TRBJ1-6	ATSTGGRDSPLH
TRBV7-2	TRBJ2-5	ASSHPGPTYQETQY
TRBV7-9	TRBJ2-5	ASSLRDWETQY
TRBV27	TRBJ1-5	ASSSRGQGAGQPQH
TRBV7-9	TRBJ2-1	ASSLTPGLGGQNEQF
TRBV5-6	TRBJ1-5	ASSFYGDQPQH
TRBV2	TRBJ2-3	ASSNRGGTQY
TRBV2	TRBJ1-2	ASSEGSSGDGYT
TRBV5-4	TRBJ2-2	ASSSAGELF
TRBV7-9	TRBJ1-2	ASSRRVGVYGYT
TRBV19	TRBJ2-2	AISRGLAANTGELF
TRBV5-6	TRBJ2-3	ASSGYGNRGRDTQY
TRBV20-1	TRBJ1-1	SAGGLTEAF
TRBV18	TRBJ1-1	ASSPVTPEGTTEAF
TRBV5-1	TRBJ2-7	ASKTSQGQGSYEQY
TRBV27	TRBJ2-3	ASSLDRDPPVDTQY
TRBV6-5	TRBJ2-7	ASTPGTGYPYEQY
TRBV21-1	TRBJ2-2	ASSNWRRGKAGELF
TRBV4-1	TRBJ2-7	ASSQDVWPAGSSYEQY
TRBV7-9	TRBJ2-5	ASTPGASGKQETQY
TRBV29-1	TRBJ1-1	SVDPTRTAEAF
TRBV30	TRBJ1-5	AWTTGLNQPQH
TRBV4-1	TRBJ2-1	ASSQTGMDEQF
TRBV11-2	TRBJ2-7	ASSSDSFEQY
TRBV27	TRBJ1-1	ASLGQGNTEAF
TRBV11-2	TRBJ2-2	ASRLRDGTTGELF
TRBV2	TRBJ2-5	ASFIGLAGVETQY
TRBV29-1	TRBJ2-5	SVGEQETQY
TRBV7-9	TRBJ2-7	ASSSQAGTAYEQY
TRBV6-5	TRBJ1-6	ATATGGYNSPLH
TRBV4-2	TRBJ2-5	ASSQLYVGEETQY
TRBV27	TRBJ2-3	ASSLGSTVPDTQY
TRBV28	TRBJ1-2	ASKGAEQGAIHGYT
TRBV6-5	TRBJ1-2	ASSYLGSYGYT
TRBV11-2	TRBJ1-6	ASSSQGGALPNSPLH
TRBV5-4	TRBJ2-7	ASSSQAGHSYEQY
TRBV7-9	TRBJ1-5	ASSVRENQPQH